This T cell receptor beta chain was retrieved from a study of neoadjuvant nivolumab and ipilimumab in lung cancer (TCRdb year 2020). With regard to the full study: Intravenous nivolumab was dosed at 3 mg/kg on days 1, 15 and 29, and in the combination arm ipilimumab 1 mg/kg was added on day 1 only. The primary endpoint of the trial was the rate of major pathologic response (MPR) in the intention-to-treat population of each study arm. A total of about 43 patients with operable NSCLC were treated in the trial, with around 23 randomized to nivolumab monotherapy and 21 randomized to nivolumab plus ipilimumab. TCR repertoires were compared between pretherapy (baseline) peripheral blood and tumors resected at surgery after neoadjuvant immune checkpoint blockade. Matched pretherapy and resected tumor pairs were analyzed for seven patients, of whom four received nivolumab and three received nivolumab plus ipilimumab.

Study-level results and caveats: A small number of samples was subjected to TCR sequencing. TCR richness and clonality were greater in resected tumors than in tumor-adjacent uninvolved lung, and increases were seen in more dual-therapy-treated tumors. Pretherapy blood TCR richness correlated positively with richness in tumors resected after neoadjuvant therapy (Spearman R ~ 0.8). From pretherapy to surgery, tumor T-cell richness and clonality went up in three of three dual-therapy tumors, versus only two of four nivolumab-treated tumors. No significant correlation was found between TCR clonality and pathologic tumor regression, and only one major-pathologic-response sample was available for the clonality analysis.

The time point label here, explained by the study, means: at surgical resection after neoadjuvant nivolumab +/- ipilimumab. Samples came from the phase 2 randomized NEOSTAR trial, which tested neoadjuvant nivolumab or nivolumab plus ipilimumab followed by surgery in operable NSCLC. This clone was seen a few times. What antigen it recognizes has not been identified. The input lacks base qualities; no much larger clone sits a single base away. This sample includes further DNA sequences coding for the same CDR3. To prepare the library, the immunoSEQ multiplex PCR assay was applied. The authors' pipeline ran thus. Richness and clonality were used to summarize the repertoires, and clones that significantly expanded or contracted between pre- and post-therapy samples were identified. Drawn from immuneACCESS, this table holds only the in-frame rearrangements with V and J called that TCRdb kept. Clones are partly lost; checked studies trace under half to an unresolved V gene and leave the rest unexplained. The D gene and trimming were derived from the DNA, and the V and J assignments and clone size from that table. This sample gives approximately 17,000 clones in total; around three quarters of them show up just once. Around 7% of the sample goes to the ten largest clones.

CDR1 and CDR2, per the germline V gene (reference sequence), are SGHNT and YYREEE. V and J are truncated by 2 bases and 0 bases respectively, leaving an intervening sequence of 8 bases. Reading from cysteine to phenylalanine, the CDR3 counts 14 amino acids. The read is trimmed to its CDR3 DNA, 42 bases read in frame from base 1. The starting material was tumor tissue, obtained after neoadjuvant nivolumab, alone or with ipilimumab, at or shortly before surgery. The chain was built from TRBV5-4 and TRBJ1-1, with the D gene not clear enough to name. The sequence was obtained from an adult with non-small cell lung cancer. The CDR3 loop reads CASSLQRMNTEAFF. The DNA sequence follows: TGTGCCAGCAGCTTACAGAGGATGAACACTGAAGCTTTCTTT.